Listed below are T cell receptor beta chains from one sample, sequenced in a study of Ad26.COV2.S vaccination and SARS-CoV-2 variants. Using immunoSEQ multiplex PCR, the repertoire was profiled, and TCRdb retains in-frame clones only, with some absent. The sample contains roughly 300,000 clones, about 88% of which appear only once. Source: peripheral blood, taken in a trial of Ad26.COV2.S vaccine versus placebo. Source of these receptors: a person between 18 and 65 years old who received the Ad26.COV2.S COVID-19 vaccine or a placebo. Each CDR3 is given with its conserved first and last residue. D genes are given only for firm matches. Clone sizes are given selectively: once, few, many, or a class where the clone is expanded.

.	TRBV7-2	TRBJ2-1	.	CASSLGPASLGDEQFF	TGTGCCAGCAGCTTAGGGCCCGCTAGCCTCGGGGATGAGCAGTTCTTC
.	TRBV9	TRBJ2-1	TRBD2	CASSAPGLAGLNEQFF	TGTGCCAGCAGCGCTCCGGGACTAGCGGGTCTCAATGAGCAGTTCTTC
.	TRBV4-3	TRBJ1-1	.	CASSQDRGPIWVAFF	TGCGCCAGCAGCCAAGATAGAGGGCCAATATGGGTGGCTTTCTTT
.	TRBV4-1	TRBJ1-2	.	CASSQDMRRYTF	TGCGCCAGCAGCCAAGATATGAGGCGCTACACCTTC
.	TRBV4-3	TRBJ2-1	.	CASSKGSGADEQFF	TGCGCCAGCAGCAAAGGGTCGGGGGCCGATGAGCAGTTCTTC
.	TRBV9	TRBJ2-1	TRBD2	CASSIGGRAYNEQFF	TGTGCCAGCAGCATAGGCGGGAGGGCCTACAATGAGCAGTTCTTC
.	TRBV18	TRBJ1-2	.	CASAKDRTANYGYTF	TGTGCCAGCGCTAAAGACAGGACAGCTAACTATGGCTACACCTTC
.	TRBV19	TRBJ2-7	TRBD1	CASSAGTGYSYEQYF	TGTGCCAGTAGTGCCGGGACAGGGTACTCCTACGAGCAGTACTTC
.	TRBV7-9	TRBJ1-4	.	CASSLDPSKNPNEKLFF	TGTGCCAGCAGCTTAGACCCGTCCAAGAACCCAAATGAAAAACTGTTTTTT
.	TRBV28	TRBJ2-6	TRBD2	CASSFPTGLAGRPSGANVLTF	TGTGCCAGCAGTTTTCCTACGGGACTAGCGGGGCGCCCCTCTGGGGCCAACGTCCTGACTTTC
once	TRBV15	TRBJ1-1	TRBD1	CATSKNRGNTEAFF	TGTGCCACCAGCAAGAACAGGGGGAACACTGAAGCTTTCTTT
.	TRBV28	TRBJ2-5	.	CASSYVGGRQGGKKTQYF	TGTGCCAGCAGTTATGTAGGGGGGAGACAGGGAGGGAAAAAGACCCAGTACTTC
.	TRBV5-1	TRBJ2-3	.	CASQVESTDTQYF	TGCGCCAGCCAGGTTGAGAGCACAGATACGCAGTATTTT
few	TRBV30	TRBJ1-1	.	CAWSGYDRNTEAFF	TGTGCCTGGAGTGGGTATGACAGGAACACTGAAGCTTTCTTT
.	TRBV7-2	TRBJ2-1	.	CASSLGLASHEQFF	TGTGCCAGCAGCTTAGGGCTAGCCTCCCATGAGCAGTTCTTC
.	TRBV2	TRBJ2-7	.	CASGGGSLSSYEQYF	TGTGCCAGCGGGGGCGGGAGTCTGAGCTCCTACGAGCAGTACTTC
.	TRBV24-1	TRBJ2-1	TRBD2	CATSDISGRAHNEQFF	TGTGCCACCAGTGATATCAGCGGGAGGGCCCACAATGAGCAGTTCTTC
.	TRBV7-3	TRBJ2-5	TRBD1	CASSHGTEETQYF	TGTGCCAGCAGCCACGGGACAGAAGAGACCCAGTACTTC
once	TRBV28	TRBJ2-1	.	CASSSLSEYNEQFF	TGTGCCAGCAGTTCTCTGAGCGAGTACAATGAGCAGTTCTTC
.	TRBV5-4	TRBJ1-2	TRBD1	CASSQDRARGYTF	TGTGCCAGCAGCCAAGACAGGGCGCGGGGCTACACCTTC
.	TRBV6-5	TRBJ1-1	TRBD1	CASSYGRGQVNTEAFF	TGTGCCAGCAGTTACGGGCGGGGACAGGTGAACACTGAAGCTTTCTTT
.	TRBV9	TRBJ2-1	.	CASSVGPANEQFF	TGTGCCAGCAGCGTAGGTCCCGCGAATGAGCAGTTCTTC
.	TRBV3-1/TRBV3-2	TRBJ2-1	TRBD2	CASSQVSSGEQFF	TGTGCCAGCAGCCAAGTTTCTAGCGGGGAGCAGTTCTTC
.	TRBV30	TRBJ2-1	.	CAWRPLLLPPEVF	TGTGCCTGGAGACCCCTCCTCCTCCCCCCCGAAGTCTTC
.	TRBV7-9	TRBJ2-5	.	CASSRRDQETQYF	TGTGCCAGCAGCCGACGTGACCAAGAGACCCAGTACTTC
.	TRBV28	TRBJ1-5	.	CASSLGTNQPQHF	TGTGCCAGCAGTTTGGGTACCAATCAGCCCCAGCATTTT
.	TRBV11-3	TRBJ2-1	TRBD2	CASSSGRGLAGTNEQFF	TGTGCCAGCAGCTCCGGAAGGGGACTAGCGGGGACCAATGAGCAGTTCTTC
once	TRBV10-3	TRBJ2-7	.	CAIQPGLTSYEQYF	TGTGCCATACAGCCCGGTCTCACCTCCTACGAGCAGTACTTC
.	TRBV4-3	TRBJ1-2	.	CASSQDTARTHYGYTF	TGCGCCAGCAGCCAAGATACAGCCCGGACACATTATGGCTACACCTTC
.	TRBV7-9	TRBJ1-2	.	CASSYPSGGYTF	TGTGCCAGCAGCTACCCCTCCGGTGGCTACACCTTC
.	TRBV19	TRBJ2-1	TRBD1	CASSTITGTGAFNEQFF	TGTGCCAGTAGTACTATAACCGGGACAGGGGCCTTCAATGAGCAGTTCTTC
.	TRBV6-5	TRBJ1-5	.	CASSYSSGGGQPQHF	TGTGCCAGCAGTTACTCATCCGGGGGCGGCCAGCCCCAGCATTTT
.	TRBV7-6	TRBJ2-7	TRBD2	CASSNGLAATYEQYF	TGTGCCAGCAGCAACGGACTAGCAGCGACCTACGAGCAGTACTTC
.	TRBV4-1	TRBJ1-5	.	CASSLEGRVKGQPQHF	TGCGCCAGCAGCCTCGAGGGCAGGGTTAAGGGTCAGCCCCAGCATTTT
few	TRBV5-1	TRBJ2-7	TRBD1	CASSLAQGAPYEQYF	TGCGCCAGCAGCTTGGCACAGGGGGCGCCCTACGAGCAGTACTTC
.	TRBV19	TRBJ2-1	TRBD2	CASRTSGGASYEQFF	TGTGCCAGTAGGACTAGCGGGGGGGCTAGCTATGAGCAGTTCTTC
.	TRBV28	TRBJ1-1	.	CASYSFLRGYTEAFF	TGTGCCAGCTACAGTTTCCTCCGTGGCTACACTGAAGCTTTCTTT
.	TRBV6-2/TRBV6-3	TRBJ1-3	.	CASSYSSFGSGNTIYF	TGTGCCAGCAGTTACTCGTCGTTTGGGTCTGGAAACACCATATATTTT
.	TRBV30	TRBJ2-5	TRBD2	CAWGPGTNKETQYF	TGTGCCTGGGGGCCCGGGACTAATAAAGAGACCCAGTACTTC
few	TRBV19	TRBJ1-2	.	CASSIQGRGYTF	TGTGCCAGTAGTATACAGGGACGAGGCTACACCTTC
.	TRBV19	TRBJ2-1	TRBD1	CASSIGWDRGRSEQFF	TGTGCCAGTAGTATAGGCTGGGACAGGGGGCGGAGTGAGCAGTTCTTC
few	TRBV7-9	TRBJ2-7	TRBD1	CASRDTGVLTYEQYF	TGTGCCAGCAGGGATACAGGGGTCTTGACCTACGAGCAGTACTTC
.	TRBV7-2	TRBJ2-7	TRBD2	CASSLVTSLGPEQYF	TGTGCCAGCAGCTTAGTGACTAGCCTCGGTCCCGAGCAGTACTTC
.	TRBV27	TRBJ1-2	TRBD1	CASSPRQGYGYTF	TGTGCCAGCAGTCCCCGACAGGGGTATGGCTACACCTTC
.	TRBV29-1	TRBJ1-4	TRBD1	CSVGSGQGNEKLFF	TGCAGCGTTGGGTCGGGACAGGGGAATGAAAAACTGTTTTTT